Presented here are 21 T cell receptor beta chains from one specimen sequenced in a study of blood T cells in healthy people across ages. A second PCR of roughly 7 to 11 cycles used a sample-barcoded 5' primer and a J-beta primer mix. In TCRdb, the 5' RACE reads were re-called with MiXCR into one record per CDR3 protein. The table shows around 620,000 distinct CDR3 sequences, with approximately 25% occurring only once. Material: blood. All receptors derive from a woman aged 70 to 79 in good health.

This rearrangement joins TRBV7-6 to TRBJ1-5; D not resolved. The CDR3 spans 15 residues. Between the trimmed V and J ends, which lost 6 bases and 4 bases, there was a span of 16 bases. Germline V gene sequence: CDR1 SGHVS, CDR2 FNYEAQ. CDR3 sequence reads: CASSPPFVDNQPQHF. Written as DNA, the CDR3 is TGTGCCAGCAGTCCCCCTTTTGTCGATAATCAGCCCCAGCATTTT. The whole variable domain, remainder taken from reference TRBV7-6 and TRBJ1-5, is GAGVSQSPRYKVTKRGQDVALRCDPISGHVSLYWYRQALGQGPEFLTYFNYEAQQDKSGLPNDRFSAERPEGSISTLTIQRTEQRDSAMYRCASSPPFVDNQPQHFGDGTRLSIL.

This clonotype came up a few times. The J gene is TRBJ2-5, the V gene TRBV20-1; D perhaps matches TRBD1 (5 bases). The CDR3 has 13 residues. Per the germline V gene, CDR1 is DFQATT and CDR2 is SNEGSKA (reference sequence). V was shortened by 6 bases and J by 5 bases, with 16 bases between the two germline ends. The DNA of the CDR3 is TGCAGTGCCCGTACCCCAGGGTCGGAGACCCAGTACTTC. Amino acid sequence: CSARTPGSETQYF.

The chain combines TRBV9 with TRBJ1-4; 9 bases line up with TRBD1. V shed 3 bases, J shed 8 bases, and the junction held 17 bases outside the gene matches. The CDR3 contains 18 residues. Germline V gene sequence: CDR1 SGDLS, CDR2 YYNGEE. CDR3 DNA: TGTGCCAGCAGCGCCAGGACGGGACAGGGATTTACGTCGGAAAAACTGTTTTTT. Its protein product is CASSARTGQGFTSEKLFF.

The chain combines TRBV6-1 with TRBJ2-7; 7 bases fit TRBD1. With the DNA end fitting TRBJ2-1 better, the J assignment may be wrong. This CDR3 contains 13 residues. In germline, CDR1 is MNHNS, CDR2 SASEGT. The CDR3 bases are TGTGCCAGCGGCGACAGGGAAACCTACGAGCAGTTCTTC. Translation gives CASGDRETYEQFF.

This sequence joins TRBV29-1 and TRBJ2-7; TRBD1 agrees at 7 bases. There are 14 residues in the CDR3. With V trimmed by 6 bases and J by 2 bases, 10 bases remained unmatched. The germline V gene encodes CDR1 SQVTM and CDR2 ANQGSEA. The chain's CDR3 is CSVRQGGIAYEQYF. CDR3 nucleotides: TGCAGCGTCCGACAGGGTGGGATCGCCTACGAGCAGTACTTC.

The gene calls are TRBV5-1 and TRBJ1-2, with TRBD1 matching 11 bases. CDR3 length: 14 amino acids. Looked up from germline, CDR1 is SGHRS and CDR2 is YFSETQ. J gave up 8 bases and V 6 bases, and 9 bases lay outside the gene matches. The CDR3 region is CASNPWDRGGGYTF. CDR3 in DNA: TGCGCCAGCAACCCCTGGGACAGGGGGGGAGGCTACACCTTC.

CDR3 in amino acids: CASSLGSGGYTDTQYF. The CDR3 bases are TGTGCCAGCAGTTTGGGTAGCGGGGGCTACACAGATACGCAGTATTTT. The V call is TRBV12-3 or TRBV12-4, the J call TRBJ2-3; 9 positions agree with TRBD2. V dropped 3 bases and J dropped 2; count of bases not matched to a gene: 6. This CDR3 spans 16 amino acids.

This chain uses TRBV6-6 with TRBJ2-5, with TRBD1 matching 11 bases. The end of the DNA aligns better with TRBJ2-1, so the J call may be wrong. The CDR3 is 16 residues long. Germline CDR1 is MNHNY and CDR2 is SVGAGI (reference sequence). CDR3 DNA: TGTGCCAGCAGTTCCCCGGACAGGGGGCTTGGCAATGAGCAGTTCTTC. As protein: CASSSPDRGLGNEQFF.

This chain uses TRBV7-9 with TRBJ1-4, with a tentative D call TRBD1 (6 bases). The V gene lost 2 bases and the J gene lost 6 bases, with 13 bases spanning the gap. This CDR3 region has 15 residues. The germline CDR1 and CDR2 sequences are SEHNR and FQNEAQ (reference sequence). The DNA for the CDR3 is TGTGCCAGCAGCTTAAACGGGGCAGGGGATGAAAAACTGTTTTTT. As protein: CASSLNGAGDEKLFF.

The chain carries TRBV5-1 and TRBJ1-2; tentative D call: TRBD1 (6 bases). Trimming pared 4 bases from V and 5 bases from J, leaving 18 bases between. CDR3 length: 15 residues. In germline, CDR1 is SGHRS, CDR2 YFSETQ. The CDR3 DNA reads TGCGCCAGCAGCCCCAGGCGGGGGGCATCTTATGGCTACACCTTC. This gives the protein CASSPRRGASYGYTF.

This chain links TRBV7-2 with TRBJ1-5; D is unresolved. V lost 1 base to trimming and J lost 6 bases, with 7 bases between them. Germline loops: CDR1 SGHTA, CDR2 FQGNSA. The CDR3 extends over 13 amino acids. The CDR3 here is CASSLEWTQPQHF. CDR3 DNA: TGTGCCAGCAGCTTAGAATGGACTCAGCCCCAGCATTTT.

Only a few counts were recorded for this clonotype. This chain uses TRBV12-3 or TRBV12-4 with TRBJ1-2; 12 bases are shared with TRBD1. After removal of 5 bases from V and 6 bases from J, the junction contained 13 bases not matched to a gene. CDR3 length: 17 amino acids. CDR3 sequence: CASSPVGGTGGIHGYTF. In DNA form, the CDR3 reads TGTGCCAGCAGTCCGGTAGGAGGGACAGGGGGCATCCATGGCTACACCTTC.

The genes are TRBV12-3 or TRBV12-4 and TRBJ2-3, with no clear D. The V end lost 6 bases, the J end lost 5 bases, and 9 bases lay between the germline ends. This CDR3 is 12 amino acids long. CDR3 loop: CASRTTGDTQYF. CDR3 DNA sequence: TGTGCCAGCAGGACAACTGGAGATACGCAGTATTTT.

This chain links TRBV5-1 with TRBJ2-5, with no clear D. V was shortened by 2 bases and J by 5 bases, with 19 bases between the two germline ends. The length of the CDR3 is 16 residues. Germline V CDR1 and CDR2: SGHRS, YFSETQ. Here the CDR3 DNA reads TGCGCCAGCAGCTTTTTCTCGATGGGGTCGGAGGAGACCCAGTACTTC. It yields the protein CASSFFSMGSEETQYF.

The chain recombines TRBV3-1 with TRBJ2-5; TRBD2 aligns across 9 bases. Germline-derived CDR1 and CDR2 are LGHDT and YNNKEL (reference sequence). The CDR3 has 16 residues. V lost 2 bases, J lost 5 bases, and 9 bases stayed unmatched. The CDR3 DNA reads TGTGCCAGCAGCCAATTTTTAGCGGGGGTGGCGGAGACCCAGTACTTC. Translating gives CASSQFLAGVAETQYF.

This clonotype came up a few times. The chain carries TRBV29-1 and TRBJ2-1; D is ambiguous. V was shortened by 6 bases and J by 3 bases, with 9 bases between the two germline ends. The CDR3 sequence is 12 residues long. CDR1 SQVTM and CDR2 ANQGSEA come from the germline V gene. The CDR3 sequence: CSVEPVYNEQFF. The CDR3 DNA reads as TGCAGCGTCGAACCGGTCTACAATGAGCAGTTCTTC.

This clonotype was counted only a few times. This chain uses TRBV6-5 with TRBJ1-1, with 7 bases matching TRBD1. Germline V CDR1 and CDR2: MNHEY, SVGAGI. This CDR3 spans 12 amino acids. V lost 5 bases and J lost 5; bases outside the gene matches: 2. CDR3 region: CASSEQGTEAFF. CDR3 DNA sequence: TGTGCCAGCAGTGAACAGGGGACTGAAGCTTTCTTT.

The rearrangement joins TRBV7-2 to TRBJ1-5; weak D call: TRBD1 (5 bases). With 2 bases removed from V and 7 bases from J, the gap between germline ends came to 6 bases. Germline-derived CDR1 and CDR2 are SGHTA and FQGNSA. This CDR3 spans 12 amino acids. In DNA, the CDR3 is TGTGCCAGCAGCTTACGGGGGCAGCCCCAGCATTTT. Protein sequence: CASSLRGQPQHF.

The V call is TRBV10-3, the J call TRBJ1-1; 7 bases are a match to TRBD1. Unmatched junction bases numbered 8, after V lost 0 bases and J lost 4 bases. This CDR3 contains 16 residues. The germline V gene has CDR1 ENHRY and CDR2 SYGVKD. CDR3 loop: CAISESAQGRGTEAFF. The DNA of the CDR3 is TGTGCCATCAGTGAGTCGGCACAGGGGCGAGGCACTGAAGCTTTCTTT.

This clonotype appeared a few times. The chain carries TRBV5-5 and TRBJ2-5; D call uncertain. The CDR3 spans 14 residues. Trimming took 3 bases from V and 1 from J, leaving 10 bases between them. CDR1 is SGHKS and CDR2 is YYEKEE in the germline V gene (reference sequence). The CDR3 loop is CASSSGSFQETQYF. CDR3 DNA sequence: TGTGCCAGCAGCTCCGGGTCTTTCCAAGAGACCCAGTACTTC.

This clonotype has ten or more counts. The chain carries TRBV5-6 and TRBJ2-5, with 9 bases fitting TRBD1. V lost 4 bases, J lost 2 bases, and 3 bases stayed unmatched. The germline V gene has CDR1 SGHDT and CDR2 YYEEEE. The CDR3 covers 14 residues. The CDR3 sequence: CASSRQGGQETQYF. The CDR3 DNA reads as TGTGCCAGCAGCCGACAGGGGGGACAAGAGACCCAGTACTTC.